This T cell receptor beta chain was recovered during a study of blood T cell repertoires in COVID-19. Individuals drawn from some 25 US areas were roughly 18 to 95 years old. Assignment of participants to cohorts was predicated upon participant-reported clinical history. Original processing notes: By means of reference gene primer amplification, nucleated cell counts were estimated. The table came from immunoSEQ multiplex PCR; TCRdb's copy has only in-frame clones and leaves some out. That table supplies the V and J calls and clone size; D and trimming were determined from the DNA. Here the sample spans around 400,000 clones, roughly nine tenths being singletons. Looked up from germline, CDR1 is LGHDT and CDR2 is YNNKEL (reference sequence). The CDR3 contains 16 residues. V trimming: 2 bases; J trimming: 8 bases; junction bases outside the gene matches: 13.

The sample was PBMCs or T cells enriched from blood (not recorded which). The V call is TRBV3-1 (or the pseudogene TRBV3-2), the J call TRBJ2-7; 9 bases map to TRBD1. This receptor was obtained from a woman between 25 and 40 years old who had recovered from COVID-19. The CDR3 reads CASSQSRSQGAVKQYF. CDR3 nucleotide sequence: TGTGCCAGCAGCCAAAGTCGCTCACAGGGGGCCGTCAAGCAGTACTTC.